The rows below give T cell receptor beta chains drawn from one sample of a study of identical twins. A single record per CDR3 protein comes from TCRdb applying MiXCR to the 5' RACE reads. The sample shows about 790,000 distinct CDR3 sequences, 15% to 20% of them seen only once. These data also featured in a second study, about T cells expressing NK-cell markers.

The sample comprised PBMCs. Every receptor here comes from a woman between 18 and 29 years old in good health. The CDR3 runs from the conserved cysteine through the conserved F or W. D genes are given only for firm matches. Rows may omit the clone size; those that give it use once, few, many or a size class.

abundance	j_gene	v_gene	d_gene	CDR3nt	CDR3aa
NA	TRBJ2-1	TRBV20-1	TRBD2	TGCAGCCCTAGCGGGAGAAATGAGCAGTTCTTC	CSPSGRNEQFF
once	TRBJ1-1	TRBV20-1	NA	TGCAGTGCTAGAGAGCCCGGGGCATCCGCTGAAGCTTTCTTT	CSAREPGASAEAFF
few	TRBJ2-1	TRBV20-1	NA	TGCAGTGCTACCGGGGCGGGGGCCTCCTACAATGAGCAGTTCTTC	CSATGAGASYNEQFF
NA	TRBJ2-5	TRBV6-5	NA	TGTGCCAGCAAGTTTAGCGGACCTCAAGAGACCCAGTACTTC	CASKFSGPQETQYF
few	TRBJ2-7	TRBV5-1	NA	TGCGCCAGCAGCTTGGCTAGATCGGATGACGAGCAGTACTTC	CASSLARSDDEQYF
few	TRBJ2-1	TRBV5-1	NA	TGCGCCAGCAAGGGGGGGGTATCCTACAATGAGCAGTTCTTC	CASKGGVSYNEQFF
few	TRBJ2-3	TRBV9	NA	TGTGCCAGCAGCGTAGAGAGGGGGAGGGATACGCAGTATTTT	CASSVERGRDTQYF
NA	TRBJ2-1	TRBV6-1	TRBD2	TGTGCCAGCATCGAAGGACTAGCGGGGGCCAATGAGCAGTTCTTC	CASIEGLAGANEQFF
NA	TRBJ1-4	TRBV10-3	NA	TGTGCCACCTCATCGGGGGGTCGGGAAAAACTGTTTTTT	CATSSGGREKLFF
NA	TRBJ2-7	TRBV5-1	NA	TGCGCCAGCAGCTCCTCAGGCCCTACCTACGAGCAGTACTTC	CASSSSGPTYEQYF
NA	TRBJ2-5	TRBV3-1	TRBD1	TGTGCCAGCAGCACTTACGGGACAGGGGCAGAGACCCAGTACTTC	CASSTYGTGAETQYF
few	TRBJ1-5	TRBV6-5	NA	TGTGCCAGCAGGTCTCGGGGGTCCGGCAATCAGCCCCAGCATTTT	CASRSRGSGNQPQHF
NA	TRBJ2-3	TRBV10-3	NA	TGTGCCATCAGTGAGTCGAGGGTCCCGGTTTCTAGCACAGATACGCAGTATTTT	CAISESRVPVSSTDTQYF
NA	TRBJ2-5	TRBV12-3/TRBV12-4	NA	TGTGCCAGCAGTTTAGAATTCAGGCAAGAGACCCAGTACTTC	CASSLEFRQETQYF
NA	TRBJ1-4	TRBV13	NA	TGTGCCAGCAGCTTAGGCCGGGGAGCCGAAAAACTGTTTTTT	CASSLGRGAEKLFF
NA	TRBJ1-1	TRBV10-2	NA	TGCGCCAGCAGGGTATATATGAACACTGAAGCTTTCTTT	CASRVYMNTEAFF
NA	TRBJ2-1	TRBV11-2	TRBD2	TGTGCCAGCAGCTCGCGACTAGCCCACAATGAGCAGTTCTTC	CASSSRLAHNEQFF
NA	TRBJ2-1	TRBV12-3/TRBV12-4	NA	TGTGCCAGCACCGTCTCAACTTTAAGGAATGAGCAGTTCTTC	CASTVSTLRNEQFF
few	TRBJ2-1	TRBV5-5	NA	TGTGCCAGCAGCGAGACCGTTGGCAATGAGCAGTTCTTC	CASSETVGNEQFF
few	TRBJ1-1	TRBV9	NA	TGTGCCAGCAGCGGGAGAGGGACCGGCACTGAAGCTTTCTTT	CASSGRGTGTEAFF
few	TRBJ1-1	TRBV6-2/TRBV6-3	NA	TGTGCCAGCAGTCCCCGTGAAAGGACTGAAGCTTTCTTT	CASSPRERTEAFF
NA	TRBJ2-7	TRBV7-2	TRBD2	TGTGCCAGCAGCTTAGGTAGCGGGTATATCATCCCGTACGAGCAGTACTTC	CASSLGSGYIIPYEQYF
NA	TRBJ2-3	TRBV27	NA	TGTGCCAGCAGGCGGTCAGATACGCAGTATTTT	CASRRSDTQYF
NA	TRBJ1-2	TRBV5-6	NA	TGTGCCAGCAGCTCTTCTAAGACAGGAGACTTTAACTATGGCTACACCTTC	CASSSSKTGDFNYGYTF
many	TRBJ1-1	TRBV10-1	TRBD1	TGCGCCAGCAGTGTTGGGACAGGGGACACTGAAGCTTTCTTT	CASSVGTGDTEAFF
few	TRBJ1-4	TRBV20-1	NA	TGCAGTGCTAGAGAGGCAAGAAGGGGGGAAAAACTGTTTTTT	CSAREARRGEKLFF
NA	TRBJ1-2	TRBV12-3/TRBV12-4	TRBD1	TGTGCCAGCAGTTTTTATGGGACAGGGGCGTCCTATGGCTACACCTTC	CASSFYGTGASYGYTF
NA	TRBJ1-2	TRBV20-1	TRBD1	TGCAGTGCTAACTTTCCAGGGGGTGGGGATGGCTACACCTTC	CSANFPGGGDGYTF
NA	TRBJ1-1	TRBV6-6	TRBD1	TGTGCCAGCAGTTACTCGCAGGGGGGGGCTTTCTTT	CASSYSQGGAFF
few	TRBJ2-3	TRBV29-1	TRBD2	TGCAGCGTTGTCCGGGGAGCGGGGGGAGATACGCAGTATTTT	CSVVRGAGGDTQYF
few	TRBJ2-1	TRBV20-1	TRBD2	TGCAGTGCTAGAGATGGACTAGCGGCGACCTACAATGAGCAGTTCTTC	CSARDGLAATYNEQFF
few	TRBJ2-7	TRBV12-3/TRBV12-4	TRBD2	TGTGCCAGCAGTCTAAGACTAGCGGAGCTTGGGGAGCAGTACTTC	CASSLRLAELGEQYF
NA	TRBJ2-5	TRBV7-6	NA	TGTGCCAGCAGCTTAGACCCGTGGGAAGGGGGTCAAGAGACCCAGTACTTC	CASSLDPWEGGQETQYF
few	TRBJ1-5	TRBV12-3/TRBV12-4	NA	TGTGCCAGCAGCAGCTCGGGTTGGGGGCGCGGTCAGCCCCAGCATTTT	CASSSSGWGRGQPQHF
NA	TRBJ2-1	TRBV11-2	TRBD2	TGTGCCAGCAGCTTAGAGGGCCTAGCGGGAGTCCCCTCCTACAATGAGCAGTTCTTC	CASSLEGLAGVPSYNEQFF
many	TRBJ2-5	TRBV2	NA	TGTGCCAGCAGTGAGATACAGGGCGAAGGGACCCAGTACTTC	CASSEIQGEGTQYF
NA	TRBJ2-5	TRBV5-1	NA	TGCGCCAGCAGCGGGGGACGGGGCTACCAAGAGACCCAGTACTTC	CASSGGRGYQETQYF
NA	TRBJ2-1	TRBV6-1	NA	TGTGCCAGCACCGACATTACGGACCTAAATGAGCAGTTCTTC	CASTDITDLNEQFF
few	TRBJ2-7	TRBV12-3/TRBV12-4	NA	TGTGCCAGCAGTTTTCACCCAGCCCCTCAGTACTTC	CASSFHPAPQYF
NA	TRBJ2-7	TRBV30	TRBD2	TGTGCCTGGAGCGACCGCACCGGCGGGAGGGTTGAGCAGTACTTC	CAWSDRTGGRVEQYF
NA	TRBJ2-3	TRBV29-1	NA	TGCAGCGTTCCCATGGAAAACACAGATACGCAGTATTTT	CSVPMENTDTQYF
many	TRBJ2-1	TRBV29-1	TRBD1	TGCAGCGTTGAAACAGGGGGGTACAATGAGCAGTTCTTC	CSVETGGYNEQFF
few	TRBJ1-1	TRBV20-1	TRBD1	TGCAGTGCTAGAGGGGGAGTTAACAGGGGACGTACTGAAGCTTTCTTT	CSARGGVNRGRTEAFF
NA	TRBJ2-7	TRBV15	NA	TGTGCCACCAGCAGAGGTAACCAAGTCTACGAGCAGTACTTC	CATSRGNQVYEQYF
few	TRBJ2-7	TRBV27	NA	TGTGCCAGCAGTTTACAGGTCCCCTACGAGCAGTACTTC	CASSLQVPYEQYF
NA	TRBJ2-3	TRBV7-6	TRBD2	TGTGCCAGCAGTCGCGGGAGTCCTTGGGCGAACACAGATACGCAGTATTTT	CASSRGSPWANTDTQYF